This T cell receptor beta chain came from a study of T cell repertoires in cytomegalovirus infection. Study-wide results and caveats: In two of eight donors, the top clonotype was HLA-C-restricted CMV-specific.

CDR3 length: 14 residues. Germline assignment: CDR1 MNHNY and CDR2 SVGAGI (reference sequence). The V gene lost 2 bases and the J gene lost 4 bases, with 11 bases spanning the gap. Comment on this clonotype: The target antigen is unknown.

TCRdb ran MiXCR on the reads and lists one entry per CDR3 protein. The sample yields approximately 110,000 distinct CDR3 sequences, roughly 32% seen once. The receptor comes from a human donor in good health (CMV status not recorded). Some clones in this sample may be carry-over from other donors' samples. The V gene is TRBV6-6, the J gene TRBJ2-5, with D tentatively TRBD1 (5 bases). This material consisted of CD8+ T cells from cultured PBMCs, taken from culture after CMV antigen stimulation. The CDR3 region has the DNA TGTGCCAGCAGTTACATAGGGGTCGGAGAGACCCAGTACTTC. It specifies CASSYIGVGETQYF.